This TCR beta chain was documented in a study of read filtering for tumor transcriptome and immune sequencing. From 300 to 400 ng of RNA, a library with molecular barcoded alpha/delta and beta/gamma adaptors was made. TCRdb used MiXCR to reprocess the reads, holding one entry per CDR3 protein. This table holds roughly 59,000 distinct CDR3 sequences, around 19% found once. The V gene's germline CDR1 is SNHLY and CDR2 FYNNEI. Trimming removed 5 bases from V and 6 bases from J; junction bases left unmatched: 9. The CDR3 loop spans 15 amino acids. This clonotype has at least ten counts. This TCR derives from a donor at least 40 years old with multiple myeloma. This sequence joins TRBV2 and TRBJ2-3, with TRBD2 matching 9 bases. Source material: a population of CD138-negative cells sorted from bone marrow. The CDR3: CASSYSGSESDTQYF. In DNA, the CDR3 is TGTGCCAGCAGTTATAGCGGGAGCGAGAGCGATACGCAGTATTTT. The full variable domain, with the rest looked up from reference TRBV2 and TRBJ2-3, is EPEVTQTPSHQVTQMGQEVILRCVPISNHLYFYWYRQILGQKVEFLVSFYNNEISEKSEIFDDQFSVERPDGSNFTLKIRSTKLEDSAMYFCASSYSGSESDTQYFGPGTRLTVL.